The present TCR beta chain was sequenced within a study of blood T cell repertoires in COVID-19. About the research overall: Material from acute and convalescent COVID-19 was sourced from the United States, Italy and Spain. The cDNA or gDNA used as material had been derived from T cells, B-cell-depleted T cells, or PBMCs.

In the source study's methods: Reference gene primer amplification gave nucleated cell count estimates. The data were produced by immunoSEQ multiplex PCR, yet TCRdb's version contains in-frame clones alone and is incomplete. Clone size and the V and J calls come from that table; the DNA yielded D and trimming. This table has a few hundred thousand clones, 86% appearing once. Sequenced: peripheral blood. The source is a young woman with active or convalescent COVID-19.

CDR3 in DNA: TGTGCCAGCAGCCAAGGAACAGGCCGGGTTGAAGCTTTCTTT. It codes for CASSQGTGRVEAFF. This chain joins TRBV4-2 and TRBJ1-1; possible D gene TRBD1, 5 bases. The CDR3 consists of 14 residues. Germline V gene lookup returns CDR1 LGHNA and CDR2 YNFKEQ. Trimming took 1 base from V and 7 from J, leaving 13 bases between them.